The sequence of this T cell receptor (beta chain) was determined in a study of identical twins. Study outcomes and limitations: Recombination models fit unrelated individuals' TCR alpha sharing but underestimated twins'. High-abundance cord blood beta clonotypes had fewer insertions; memory repertoires showed none. Where beta out-of-frame sequences were concerned, excess twin sharing was weaker.

Germline V gene sequence: CDR1 KGHSH, CDR2 LQKENI. The CDR3 contains 15 residues. Trimming shortened V by 5 bases and J by 1 base, and 11 bases separated the two germline ends. Concerning this clonotype: Its antigen is still unknown.

Template switching added a universal primer site, and cDNA bore unique molecular identifiers. TCRdb recomputed calls from the 5' RACE reads with MiXCR, one row per CDR3 protein. The repertoire holds some 710,000 distinct CDR3 sequences, with 6.1% as singletons. The material sequenced was naive T cells sorted from blood. The TCR comes from a young man in good health. The chain carries TRBV18 and TRBJ2-2; weak D call: TRBD1 (6 bases). CDR3 sequence reads: CASSEGGVNTGELFF. The CDR3 bases are TGTGCCAGCTCAGAAGGGGGAGTGAACACCGGGGAGCTGTTTTTT.